The rows below give T cell receptor beta chains drawn from one sample of a study of cytomegalovirus exposure and HLA in healthy donors. Profiling relied on immunoSEQ multiplex PCR, and the TCRdb table lists in-frame clones only, not all of them. The data show more than 95,000 clones, around 72% seen once. Sequencing was carried out using PBMCs. These TCRs come from a woman aged 50 to 60 in good health and CMV-seropositive. The conserved cysteine and the conserved F or W are not part of the CDR3 here.

j_gene: TRBJ2-7
v_gene: TRBV28
CDR3aa: ASSDLLAGVYEQY

j_gene: TRBJ2-7
v_gene: TRBV5-1
CDR3aa: ASSLENGRSEQY

j_gene: TRBJ2-3
v_gene: TRBV10-3
CDR3aa: AISGLAGGFTDTQY

j_gene: TRBJ2-7
v_gene: TRBV2
CDR3aa: ASSEERGIGEQY

j_gene: TRBJ2-1
v_gene: TRBV7-2
CDR3aa: ASSFPRGSSYNEQF

j_gene: TRBJ2-7
v_gene: TRBV28
CDR3aa: ASILSGGSYEQY

j_gene: TRBJ1-2
v_gene: TRBV13
CDR3aa: ASSSRTVSDYGYT

j_gene: TRBJ1-2
v_gene: TRBV6-5
CDR3aa: ASSSRDGYT

j_gene: TRBJ1-4
v_gene: TRBV18
CDR3aa: ASSPFLVTGGDEKLF

j_gene: .
v_gene: TRBV30
CDR3aa: AWSVYRVPEQY

j_gene: TRBJ2-7
v_gene: TRBV7-2
CDR3aa: ASSLAGTSGYEQY

j_gene: TRBJ1-6
v_gene: TRBV6-6
CDR3aa: ASSSQTGSYNSPLH

j_gene: TRBJ1-3
v_gene: TRBV9
CDR3aa: ASSVWGGSGNTIY

j_gene: TRBJ2-3
v_gene: TRBV23-1
CDR3aa: ASRPGGAGTDTQY

j_gene: TRBJ2-3
v_gene: TRBV7-2
CDR3aa: ASSLWAGDTQY

j_gene: TRBJ2-7
v_gene: TRBV7-8
CDR3aa: ASSSGLAGVSSYEQY

j_gene: TRBJ2-2
v_gene: TRBV7-3
CDR3aa: ASSLNSVAGGNTGELF

j_gene: TRBJ1-1
v_gene: TRBV6-5
CDR3aa: ASILNAEAF

j_gene: TRBJ2-7
v_gene: TRBV7-8
CDR3aa: ASSPNRGGVYEQY

j_gene: TRBJ2-5
v_gene: TRBV7-2
CDR3aa: ASSPYPSGETQY

j_gene: TRBJ1-1
v_gene: TRBV7-2
CDR3aa: ASSPQGTGLTEAF

j_gene: TRBJ2-1
v_gene: TRBV29-1
CDR3aa: SVDGTSGRGQSYNEQF

j_gene: TRBJ1-2
v_gene: TRBV2
CDR3aa: ASGSNYGYT

j_gene: TRBJ2-7
v_gene: TRBV6-1
CDR3aa: ASNTMGQIYEQY

j_gene: TRBJ2-1
v_gene: TRBV30
CDR3aa: AWSVLEEQF

j_gene: TRBJ2-7
v_gene: TRBV6-5
CDR3aa: ASSEAGNEQY

j_gene: TRBJ1-6
v_gene: TRBV30
CDR3aa: AWSVQGSEGKKSPLH

j_gene: TRBJ1-1
v_gene: TRBV5-1
CDR3aa: ASSLDRVGTEAF

j_gene: TRBJ1-1
v_gene: TRBV7-2
CDR3aa: ASNLRQGDTEAF